Following are 18 T cell receptor beta chains from one sample sequenced in a study of HIV-infected patients and healthy controls. TCRdb passed the 5' RACE reads through MiXCR, listing each CDR3 protein once. Of 50,000 to 80,000 distinct CDR3 sequences detected, 15% to 20% appear once; the ten largest clones hold about 1.5%. The sample taken for sequencing was CD4+ T cells from blood. The receptors originated from a human donor in good health.

This clonotype appeared a single time. This chain connects TRBV19 to TRBJ1-5; 7 bases are a match to TRBD1. The CDR3 runs 15 residues. Germline V gene sequence: CDR1 LNHDA, CDR2 SQIVND (reference sequence). The ends lost 3 bases at V and 4 bases at J; junction bases unmatched: 6. For the CDR3, the DNA is TGTGCCAGTAGTATCCCCCAGGGGGGAAATCAGCCCCAGCATTTT. Its translation: CASSIPQGGNQPQHF.

This chain joins TRBV29-1 and TRBJ2-1, with D tentatively TRBD1 (5 bases). V lost 5 bases, J lost 2 bases, and 7 bases lay in between. CDR1 and CDR2 from the germline V gene are SQVTM and ANQGSEA. The CDR3 has 12 residues. CDR3 residues: CSVRQTYNEQFF. Here the CDR3 DNA reads TGCAGCGTTAGACAGACCTACAATGAGCAGTTCTTC.

Ten or more counts support this clonotype. The chain has TRBV4-3 and TRBJ1-2; 10 bases map to TRBD1. Per the germline V gene, CDR1 is LGHNA and CDR2 is YSLEER. The CDR3 length is 14 residues. The ends lost 4 bases at V and 7 bases at J; junction bases unmatched: 6. The DNA for the CDR3 is TGCGCCAGCAGCCCGACGAGGACAGGGGGTGGCTACACCTTC. Its translation is CASSPTRTGGGYTF.

In this sample, this clonotype turned up many times. The V call is TRBV7-2, the J call TRBJ2-1, with 7 bases identical to TRBD1. Germline V gene lookup returns CDR1 SGHTA and CDR2 FQGNSA. The CDR3 runs to 16 residues. V gave up 2 bases and J gave up 5 bases; unmatched junction bases: 9. The CDR3, as DNA: TGTGCCAGCAGCTTATTCCGACAGGGAAGGAACAATGAGCAGTTCTTC. Translation gives CASSLFRQGRNNEQFF.

This clonotype appeared many times. The chain couples TRBV20-1 to TRBJ1-5; D possibly corresponds to TRBD1 (6 bases). The germline gives CDR1 DFQATT, CDR2 SNEGSKA (reference sequence). Trimming pared 4 bases from V and 5 bases from J, leaving 18 bases between. The CDR3 covers 15 residues. In DNA form, the CDR3 reads TGCAGTGCTACCGTCATGGGGGGCACTCATCAGCCCCAGCATTTT. Translated: CSATVMGGTHQPQHF.

The chain is built from TRBV6-2 or TRBV6-3 and TRBJ1-5; no firm D call. Germline loops: CDR1 MNHEY, CDR2 SVGEGT. Between the trimmed V and J ends, which lost 5 bases and 4 bases, there was a span of 15 bases. CDR3 length: 15 residues. The CDR3 here is CASSRDGRINQPQHF. The DNA for the CDR3 is TGTGCCAGCAGTAGGGATGGACGGATAAATCAGCCCCAGCATTTT.

In this sample, this clonotype turned up a few times. This chain uses TRBV20-1 with TRBJ2-1; the D gene is possibly TRBD2 (6 bases). Germline V CDR1 and CDR2: DFQATT, SNEGSKA (reference sequence). The CDR3 contains 13 residues. Trimming left V 3 bases short and J 7 bases short, with 13 bases between. The CDR3, as DNA: TGCAGTGCTAGCGGGACTCATGGGAATGAGCAGTTCTTC. Its protein product is CSASGTHGNEQFF.

This clonotype was seen ten or more times. The chain links TRBV5-1 to TRBJ1-5; 9 bases are a match to TRBD1. After removal of 2 bases from V and 6 bases from J, the junction contained 6 bases not matched to a gene. This CDR3 comprises 15 residues. In germline, CDR1 is SGHRS, CDR2 YFSETQ. In DNA, the CDR3 is TGCGCCAGCAGCTTCCGGGACAGGGTGCCTCAGCCCCAGCATTTT. Translation: CASSFRDRVPQPQHF. Based on the CDR3 plus reference TRBV5-1 and TRBJ1-5, the full variable domain is KAGVTQTPRYLIKTRGQQVTLSCSPISGHRSVSWYQQTPGQGLQFLFEYFSETQRNKGNFPGRFSGRQFSNSRSEMNVSTLELGDSALYLCASSFRDRVPQPQHFGDGTRLSIL.

This clonotype came up a few times. The genes are TRBV3-1 and TRBJ2-1; weak D call: TRBD2 (6 bases). The CDR3 consists of 15 residues. Germline CDR1 reads LGHDT; CDR2 reads YNNKEL (reference sequence). The ends were cut back, 0 bases at V and 9 bases at J, with 15 bases in the middle. In DNA form, the CDR3 reads TGTGCCAGCAGCCAAGATCTCTCGGGAGTAGGTGAGCAGTTCTTC. Protein product: CASSQDLSGVGEQFF.

V is TRBV12-3 or TRBV12-4 and J is TRBJ1-2; 7 nucleotides line up with TRBD1. The CDR3 is made up of 14 amino acids. Germline trimming cut 6 bases from V and 6 bases from J; bases unmatched to any gene: 10. In nucleotides, the CDR3 is TGTGCCAGCAGGGGGGGACAGTTAGGGCATGGCTACACCTTC. Translating gives CASRGGQLGHGYTF.

In its sample, this clonotype was seen many times. The chain joins TRBV18 to TRBJ2-5; D not certain. This CDR3 contains 14 residues. Trimming took 3 bases from V and 0 from J, leaving 8 bases between them. CDR1 KGHSH and CDR2 LQKENI come from the germline V gene. The CDR3 region is CASSPSEYQETQYF. The CDR3 DNA is TGTGCCAGCTCACCTTCAGAGTACCAAGAGACCCAGTACTTC.

The chain recombines TRBV7-3 with TRBJ1-6; possible D gene TRBD1, 5 bases. The CDR3 covers 14 residues. The germline V gene has CDR1 SGHTA and CDR2 FQGTGA. With 4 bases removed from V and 4 bases from J, the gap between germline ends came to 8 bases. CDR3 sequence: CASSSGGYNSPLHF. DNA for the CDR3: TGTGCCAGCAGCTCCGGGGGTTATAATTCACCCCTCCACTTT.

This clonotype came up a few times. The chain's CDR3 is CSASGTGITEAFF. Here the CDR3 DNA reads TGCAGTGCTTCCGGGACAGGGATAACTGAAGCTTTCTTT. The rearrangement uses TRBV20-1 and TRBJ1-1; 9 nucleotides match TRBD1. V was pared by 5 bases and J by 5 bases, with 6 bases of the junction left unmatched. Germline V gene data show CDR1 as DFQATT and CDR2 as SNEGSKA (reference sequence). The CDR3 length is 13 residues.

The genes are TRBV6-1 and TRBJ1-4; D perhaps matches TRBD1 (6 bases). V was shortened by 2 bases and J by 1 base, with 14 bases between the two germline ends. Per germline, CDR1 MNHNS and CDR2 SASEGT. The CDR3 runs to 17 residues. This chain's CDR3 is CASSEMRGAGTNEKLFF. The DNA of the CDR3 is TGTGCCAGCAGTGAAATGAGGGGGGCTGGAACTAATGAAAAACTGTTTTTT.

J is TRBJ2-5 and V is TRBV10-3; 8 bases agree with TRBD1. V was pared by 4 bases and J by 3 bases, with 7 bases of the junction left unmatched. From germline, CDR1 is ENHRY and CDR2 SYGVKD. This CDR3 has 15 amino acids. Here the CDR3 reads CAISGDRLGEETQYF. CDR3 nucleotide sequence: TGTGCCATCAGTGGGGACAGGTTGGGAGAAGAGACCCAGTACTTC.

Ten or more counts support this clonotype. The chain is built from TRBV2 and TRBJ2-7, with 10 bases identical to TRBD1. The V gene end was trimmed by 6 bases and the J gene end by 7 bases; junction bases not matched to a gene: 9. This CDR3 spans 14 amino acids. Germline loops: CDR1 SNHLY, CDR2 FYNNEI. The CDR3 region is CASRSGTGVGEQYF. The CDR3 region has the DNA TGTGCCAGCAGATCCGGGACAGGGGTTGGGGAGCAGTACTTC.

A note on this clonotype: The junction departs from germline at one end; a sequencing error may be responsible. The V and J genes are TRBV20-1 and TRBJ2-3; 13 bases map to TRBD2. The V gene's germline CDR1 is DFQATT and CDR2 SNEGSKA (reference sequence). The CDR3 loop spans 14 amino acids. CDR3 in DNA: TGCAGTGCGGGACTAGCGGGAAACACATATACTCAGTATTTT. It yields the protein CSAGLAGNTYTQYF.

The gene calls are TRBV12-3 or TRBV12-4 and TRBJ2-7; 9 bases map to TRBD1. CDR3 length equals 14 residues. Losses at the gene ends were 6 bases for V and 2 bases for J; bases not matched to a gene: 5. The DNA of the CDR3 is TGTGCCAGCAGGGGACAGGGTCTTCCCTACGAGCAGTACTTC. Its protein is CASRGQGLPYEQYF.